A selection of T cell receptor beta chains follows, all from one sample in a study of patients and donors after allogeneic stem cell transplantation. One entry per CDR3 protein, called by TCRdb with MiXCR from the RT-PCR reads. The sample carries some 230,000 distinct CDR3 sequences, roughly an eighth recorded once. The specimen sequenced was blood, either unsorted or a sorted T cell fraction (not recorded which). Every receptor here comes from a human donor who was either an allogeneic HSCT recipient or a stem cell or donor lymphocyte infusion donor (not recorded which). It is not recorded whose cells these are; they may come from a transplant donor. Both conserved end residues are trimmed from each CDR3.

ASSGTGQLQETQY | TRBV5-5
AISGQGADTQY | TRBV10-3
ASRKTGGRNTEAF | TRBV19
ASSIGTPGPNQPQH | TRBV19
ASSLVGQRRANTGELF | TRBV5-1
ASSLAGGRVSDTQY | TRBV5-1
ASSVEDSPGETQY | TRBV9
ASSQLTGGIDTEAF | TRBV4-1
ASSLDLVPYGYT | TRBV7-2
ASSSLGGDRAPGQPQH | TRBV28
ASRGRIYGYT | TRBV2
ASSQVRGTWY | TRBV4-2
ASSPSGGGRLLD | TRBV3-1
ASSPTHLASDEQF | TRBV3-1
ASRRALDYGYT | TRBV12-3/TRBV12-4
ASSLDGARNEQF | TRBV7-7
ASSQTRQGNTEAF | TRBV3-1
ASSLTDALNTEAF | TRBV2
ASSRANTGELF | TRBV5-1
ASSVTGPQNTGELF | TRBV7-9
ASSLHRGHTDTQY | TRBV18
ASSLDPFYNEQF | TRBV7-3
ASSNRDYQETQY | TRBV11-1
SARGRGNNYNSPLH | TRBV20-1
ASTWEGAYEQY | TRBV5-1
ASSSGTVTDTQY | TRBV7-9
SARDQTSGSYEQY | TRBV20-1
ASSLMSGNTIY | TRBV7-3
ASSPMSGQGNGYT | TRBV7-9
ASSGAETQY | TRBV18
ASSLAGLGDGYT | TRBV12-3/TRBV12-4
ASSRGQPETYEQY | TRBV21-1
ASSGGGEQY | TRBV9
ASRKRGQTYEQY | TRBV12-3/TRBV12-4
SARGGQGYTDTQY | TRBV20-1
SGSGGRDTQY | TRBV20-1
ASSLLDRGIDRH | TRBV5-5
ASSSGHWEAEAF | TRBV6-2/TRBV6-3
ASSLAGTGWGYT | TRBV5-1
ASSLRAGRAF | TRBV5-8
ASSLGLAVYNEQF | TRBV6-2/TRBV6-3
ATSDLPGLAGGKYNEQF | TRBV24-1
ASSSGSEANYGYT | TRBV5-4
ASSQDSARTGST | TRBV3-1
ASSKGTGGPTEAF | TRBV6-1
ASSQDPSGAQNTEAF | TRBV4-1
ASSWTSAPSSDTQY | TRBV7-2
ASSPLQWAFDYSSGNTIY | TRBV12-3/TRBV12-4
SAREWDWQPQH | TRBV20-1
ASSQEFRSFYGYT | TRBV4-1
SARGERDFEQY | TRBV20-1
AIRTSGENTGELF | TRBV10-3
ASSPRLSGYYGYT | TRBV12-3/TRBV12-4
SAIVLKGGGVDTQY | TRBV20-1
ASSLEGGLAETRQF | TRBV5-1
AITPDRVGGYT | TRBV10-3
ASSQMRGKGGGYT | TRBV3-1
SATHGDDTQY | TRBV20-1
ASSHPGTGKSEQY | TRBV4-2
ASSPATTDRNYGYT | TRBV4-3